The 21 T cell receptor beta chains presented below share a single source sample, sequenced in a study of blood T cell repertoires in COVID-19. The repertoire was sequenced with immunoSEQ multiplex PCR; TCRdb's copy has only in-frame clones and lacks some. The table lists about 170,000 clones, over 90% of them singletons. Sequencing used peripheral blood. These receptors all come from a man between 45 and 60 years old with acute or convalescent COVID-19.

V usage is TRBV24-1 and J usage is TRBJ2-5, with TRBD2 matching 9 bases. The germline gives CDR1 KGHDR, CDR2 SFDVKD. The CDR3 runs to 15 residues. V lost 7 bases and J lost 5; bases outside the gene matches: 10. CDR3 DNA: TGTGCCACCAGCCCTAGCGGGGTACTGGGGGAGACCCAGTACTTC. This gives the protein CATSPSGVLGETQYF.

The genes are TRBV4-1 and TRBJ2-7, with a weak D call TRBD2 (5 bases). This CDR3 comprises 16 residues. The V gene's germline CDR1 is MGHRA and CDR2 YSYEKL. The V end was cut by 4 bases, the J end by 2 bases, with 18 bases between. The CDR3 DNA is TGCGCCAGCAGCCGAGAGGGTCAGACATCCACCTACGAGCAGTACTTC. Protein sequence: CASSREGQTSTYEQYF.

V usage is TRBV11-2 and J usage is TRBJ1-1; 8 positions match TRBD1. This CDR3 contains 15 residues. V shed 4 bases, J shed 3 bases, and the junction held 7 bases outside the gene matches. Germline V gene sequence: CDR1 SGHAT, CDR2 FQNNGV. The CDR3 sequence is CASSSWTGIYTEAFF. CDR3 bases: TGTGCCAGCAGCTCCTGGACAGGGATTTACACTGAAGCTTTCTTT. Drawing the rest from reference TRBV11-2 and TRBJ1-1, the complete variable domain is EAGVAQSPRYKIIEKRQSVAFWCNPISGHATLYWYQQILGQGPKLLIQFQNNGVVDDSQLPKDRFSAERLKGVDSTLKIQPAKLEDSAVYLCASSSWTGIYTEAFFGQGTRLTVV.

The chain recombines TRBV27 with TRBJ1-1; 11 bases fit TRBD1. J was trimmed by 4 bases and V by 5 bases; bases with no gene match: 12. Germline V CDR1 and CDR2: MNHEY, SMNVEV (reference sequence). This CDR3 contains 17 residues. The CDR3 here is CASSPVDRGRRGTEAFF. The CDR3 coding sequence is TGTGCCAGCAGTCCCGTGGACAGGGGGCGCCGGGGCACTGAAGCTTTCTTT.

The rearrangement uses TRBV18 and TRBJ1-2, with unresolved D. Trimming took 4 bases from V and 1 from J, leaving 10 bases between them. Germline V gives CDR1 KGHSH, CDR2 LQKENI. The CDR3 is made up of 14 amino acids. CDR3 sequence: CASSLYRVNYGYTF. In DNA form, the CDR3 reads TGTGCCAGCTCACTCTACAGAGTTAACTATGGCTACACCTTC.

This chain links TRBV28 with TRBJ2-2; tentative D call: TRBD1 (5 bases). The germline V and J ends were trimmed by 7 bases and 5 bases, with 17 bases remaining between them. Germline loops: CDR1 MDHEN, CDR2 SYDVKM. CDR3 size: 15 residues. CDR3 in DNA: TGTGCCAGCACCCGATCAGGGCTTGTTACCGGGGAGCTGTTTTTT. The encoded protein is CASTRSGLVTGELFF.

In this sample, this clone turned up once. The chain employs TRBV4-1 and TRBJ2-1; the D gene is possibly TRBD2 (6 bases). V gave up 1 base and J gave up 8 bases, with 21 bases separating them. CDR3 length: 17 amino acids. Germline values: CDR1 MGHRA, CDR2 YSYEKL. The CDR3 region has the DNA TGCGCCAGCAGCCAAGTGGGGTGGCGGGGCAGGGCCGATGAGCAGTTCTTC. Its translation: CASSQVGWRGRADEQFF.

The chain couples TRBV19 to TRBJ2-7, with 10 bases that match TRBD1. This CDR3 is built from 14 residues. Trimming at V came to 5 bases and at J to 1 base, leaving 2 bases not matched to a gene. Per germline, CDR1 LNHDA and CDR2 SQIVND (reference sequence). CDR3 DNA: TGTGCCAGTAGTGGGGGACAGGGGTCCTACGAGCAGTACTTC. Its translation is CASSGGQGSYEQYF.

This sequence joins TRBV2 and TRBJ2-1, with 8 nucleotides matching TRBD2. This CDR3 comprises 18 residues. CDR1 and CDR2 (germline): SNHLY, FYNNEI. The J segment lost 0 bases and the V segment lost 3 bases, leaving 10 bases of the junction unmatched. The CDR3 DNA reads TGTGCCAGCAGTGAGTATCCCGGACTAGCCAGCTCCTACAATGAGCAGTTCTTC. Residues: CASSEYPGLASSYNEQFF. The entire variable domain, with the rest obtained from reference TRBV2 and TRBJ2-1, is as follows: EPEVTQTPSHQVTQMGQEVILRCVPISNHLYFYWYRQILGQKVEFLVSFYNNEISEKSEIFDDQFSVERPDGSNFTLKIRSTKLEDSAMYFCASSEYPGLASSYNEQFFGPGTRLTVL.

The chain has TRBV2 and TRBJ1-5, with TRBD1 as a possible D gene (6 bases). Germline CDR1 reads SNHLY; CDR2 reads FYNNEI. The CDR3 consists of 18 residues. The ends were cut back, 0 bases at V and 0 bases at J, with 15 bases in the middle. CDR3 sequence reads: CASSEAPRGSYSNQPQHF. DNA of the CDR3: TGTGCCAGCAGTGAAGCGCCTAGGGGGTCCTATAGCAATCAGCCCCAGCATTTT. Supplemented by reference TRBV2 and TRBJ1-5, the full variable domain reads EPEVTQTPSHQVTQMGQEVILRCVPISNHLYFYWYRQILGQKVEFLVSFYNNEISEKSEIFDDQFSVERPDGSNFTLKIRSTKLEDSAMYFCASSEAPRGSYSNQPQHFGDGTRLSIL.

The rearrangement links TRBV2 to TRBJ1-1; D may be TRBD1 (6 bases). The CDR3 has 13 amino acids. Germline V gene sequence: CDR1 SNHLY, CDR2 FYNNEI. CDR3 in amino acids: CTSNRDMNTEAFF. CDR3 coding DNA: TGTACATCGAACAGGGACATGAACACTGAAGCTTTCTTT.

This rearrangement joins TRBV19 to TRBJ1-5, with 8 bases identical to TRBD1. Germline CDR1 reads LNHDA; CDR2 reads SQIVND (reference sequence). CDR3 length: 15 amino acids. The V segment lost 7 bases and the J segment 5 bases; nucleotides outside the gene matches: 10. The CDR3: CASKITGGPYQPQHF. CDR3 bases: TGTGCCAGTAAGATTACAGGGGGTCCGTATCAGCCCCAGCATTTT.

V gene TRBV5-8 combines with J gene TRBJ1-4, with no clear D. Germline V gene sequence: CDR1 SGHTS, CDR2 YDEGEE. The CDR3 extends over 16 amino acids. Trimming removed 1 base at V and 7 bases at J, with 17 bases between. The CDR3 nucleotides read TGTGCCAGCAGCTTGCGTCAAGGTGGCGGTGGTGAAAAACTGTTTTTT. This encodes CASSLRQGGGGEKLFF.

CDR3 amino acids: CASSAGQGLTEAFF. The DNA of the CDR3 is TGCGCCAGCAGCGCTGGACAGGGTCTCACTGAAGCTTTCTTT. This sequence joins TRBV4-1 and TRBJ1-1, with 8 bases fitting TRBD1. The germline CDR1 and CDR2 sequences are MGHRA and YSYEKL. The CDR3 is 14 amino acids. The V segment lost 5 bases and the J segment 4 bases; nucleotides outside the gene matches: 6.

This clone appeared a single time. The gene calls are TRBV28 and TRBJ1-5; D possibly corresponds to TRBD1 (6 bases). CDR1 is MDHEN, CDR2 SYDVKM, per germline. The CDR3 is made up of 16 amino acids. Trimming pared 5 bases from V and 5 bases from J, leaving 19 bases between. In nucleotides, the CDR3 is TGTGCCAGCAGTGATACAGGGCTGGGGTTGGATCAGCCCCAGCATTTT. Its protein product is CASSDTGLGLDQPQHF.

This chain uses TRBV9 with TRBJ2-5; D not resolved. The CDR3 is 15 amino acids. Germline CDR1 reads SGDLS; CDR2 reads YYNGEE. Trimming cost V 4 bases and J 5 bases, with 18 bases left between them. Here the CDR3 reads CASSLNVERSETQYF. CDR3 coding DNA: TGTGCCAGCAGCCTTAACGTGGAGAGGTCGGAGACCCAGTACTTC.

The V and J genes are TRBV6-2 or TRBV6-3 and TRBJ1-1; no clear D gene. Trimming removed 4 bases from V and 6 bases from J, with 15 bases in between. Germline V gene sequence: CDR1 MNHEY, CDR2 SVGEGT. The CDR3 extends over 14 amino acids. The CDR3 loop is CASSWVGQRPEAFF. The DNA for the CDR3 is TGTGCCAGCAGTTGGGTCGGTCAGAGGCCTGAAGCTTTCTTT.

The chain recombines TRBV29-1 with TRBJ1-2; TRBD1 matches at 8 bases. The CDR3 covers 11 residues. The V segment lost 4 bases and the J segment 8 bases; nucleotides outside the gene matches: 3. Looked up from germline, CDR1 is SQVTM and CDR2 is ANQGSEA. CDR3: CSVARTGGYTF. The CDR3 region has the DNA TGCAGCGTTGCTAGGACAGGGGGCTACACCTTC.

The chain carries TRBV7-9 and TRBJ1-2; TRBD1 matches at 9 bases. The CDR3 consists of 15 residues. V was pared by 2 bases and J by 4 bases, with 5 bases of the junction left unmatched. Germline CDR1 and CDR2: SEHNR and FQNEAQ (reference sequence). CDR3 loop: CASSLLGQGGYGYTF. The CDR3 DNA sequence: TGTGCCAGCAGCTTACTGGGACAGGGAGGCTATGGCTACACCTTC.

CDR3 in amino acids: CASSLEGLAGYTF. CDR3 nucleotides: TGCGCCAGCAGCTTGGAGGGGTTGGCTGGCTACACCTTC. The J gene is TRBJ1-2, the V gene TRBV5-1; D possibly corresponds to TRBD1 (5 bases). The CDR3 consists of 13 residues. Between the trimmed V and J ends, which lost 0 bases and 7 bases, there was a span of 10 bases. Germline V gene lookup returns CDR1 SGHRS and CDR2 YFSETQ. Combining the CDR3 with reference TRBV5-1 and TRBJ1-2 gives the whole variable domain KAGVTQTPRYLIKTRGQQVTLSCSPISGHRSVSWYQQTPGQGLQFLFEYFSETQRNKGNFPGRFSGRQFSNSRSEMNVSTLELGDSALYLCASSLEGLAGYTFGSGTRLTVV.

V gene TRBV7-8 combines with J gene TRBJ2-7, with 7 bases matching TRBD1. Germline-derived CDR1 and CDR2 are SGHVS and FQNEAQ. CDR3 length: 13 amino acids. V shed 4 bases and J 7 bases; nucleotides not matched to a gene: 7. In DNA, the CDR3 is TGTGCCAGCAGCTCGGACAGGCTCGGAGAGCAGTACGTC. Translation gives CASSSDRLGEQYV.